These 5 T cell receptor beta chains were all obtained from the same sample, sequenced in a study of T cells in Graves' hyperthyroidism and ophthalmopathy. Regions amplified from RNA transcripts were the TCR beta CDR3 regions. HTBI primers drove first-round RT-PCR of the TCR CDR3. Using its own MiXCR run on the multiplex PCR reads, TCRdb lists one record per CDR3 protein. Of approximately 600,000 distinct CDR3 sequences in the sample, more than 11% are singletons; the top ten hold less than 6%. Specimen: blood. The receptor set was obtained from a woman aged 30 to 39 with Graves' hyperthyroidism that later progressed to Graves' ophthalmopathy.

This clonotype appeared many times. The J gene is TRBJ2-3, the V gene TRBV3-1; D uncertain. The CDR3 loop spans 16 amino acids. Germline values: CDR1 LGHDT, CDR2 YNNKEL (reference sequence). V was pared by 0 bases and J by 2 bases, with 12 bases between. The CDR3 DNA reads TGTGCCAGCAGCCAAGAAGATTTACAATTCACAGATACGCAGTATTTT. It is translated as CASSQEDLQFTDTQYF.

The chain is built from TRBV7-8 and TRBJ1-2; D might be TRBD1 (6 bases). V lost 4 bases to trimming and J lost 4 bases, with 13 bases between them. This CDR3 spans 14 amino acids. Looked up from germline, CDR1 is SGHVS and CDR2 is FQNEAQ. The CDR3 nucleotides read TGTGCCAGCAGCTCCCGGGACACGACCTATGGCTACACCTTC. Protein sequence: CASSSRDTTYGYTF.

In this sample, this clonotype turned up many times. V gene TRBV10-3 combines with J gene TRBJ2-5; 8 positions agree with TRBD2. The CDR3 is made up of 15 amino acids. The V gene's germline CDR1 is ENHRY and CDR2 SYGVKD. The V gene end was trimmed by 8 bases and the J gene end by 5 bases; junction bases not matched to a gene: 13. The CDR3 DNA is TGTGCCATCCGAGGGAGCGGGAGCGGTTGGGAGACCCAGTACTTC. Amino acid sequence: CAIRGSGSGWETQYF.

This clonotype was seen repeatedly, ten times or more. The chain combines TRBV28 with TRBJ1-5; TRBD1 matches at 8 bases. Germline V gene lookup returns CDR1 MDHEN and CDR2 SYDVKM. This CDR3 is 16 amino acids long. Unmatched junction bases numbered 9, after V lost 6 bases and J lost 2 bases. The CDR3 spells CASSHGTGWGNQPQHF. The CDR3, as DNA: TGTGCCAGCAGCCACGGGACAGGTTGGGGCAATCAGCCCCAGCATTTT. The complete variable domain, with remaining parts taken from reference TRBV28 and TRBJ1-5, reads DVKVTQSSRYLVKRTGEKVFLECVQDMDHENMFWYRQDPGLGLRLIYFSYDVKMKEKGDIPEGYSVSREKKERFSLILESASTNQTSMYLCASSHGTGWGNQPQHFGDGTRLSIL.

This clonotype appeared many times. The rearrangement links TRBV6-2 or TRBV6-3 to TRBJ2-5; 9 bases fit TRBD1. CDR3 length equals 16 residues. Germline V gene sequence: CDR1 MNHEY, CDR2 SVGEGT. After removal of 0 bases from V and 5 bases from J, the junction contained 7 bases not matched to a gene. The CDR3 loop reads CASSYSMTGGGETQYF. The CDR3 DNA follows: TGTGCCAGCAGTTACTCGATGACAGGGGGAGGTGAGACCCAGTACTTC.